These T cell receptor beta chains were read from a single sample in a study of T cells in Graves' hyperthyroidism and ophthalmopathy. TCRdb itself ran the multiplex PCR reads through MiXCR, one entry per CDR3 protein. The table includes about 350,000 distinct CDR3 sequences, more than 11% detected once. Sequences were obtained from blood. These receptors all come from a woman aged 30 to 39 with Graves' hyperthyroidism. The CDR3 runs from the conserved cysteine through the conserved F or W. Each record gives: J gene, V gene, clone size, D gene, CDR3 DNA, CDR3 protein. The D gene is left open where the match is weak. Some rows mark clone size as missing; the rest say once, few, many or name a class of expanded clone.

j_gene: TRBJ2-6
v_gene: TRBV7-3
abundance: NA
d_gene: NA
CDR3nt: TGTGCCAGCAGCTTCCAGGGGGGTTCTGGGGCCAACGTCCTGACTTTC
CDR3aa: CASSFQGGSGANVLTF

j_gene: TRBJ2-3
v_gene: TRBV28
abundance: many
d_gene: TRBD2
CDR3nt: TGTGCCACCTTAGCGGGAGCCGCAGATACGCAGTATTTT
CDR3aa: CATLAGAADTQYF

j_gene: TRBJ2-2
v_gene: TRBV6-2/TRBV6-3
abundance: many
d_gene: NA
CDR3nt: TGTGCCAGCAGTTACCGGGGGACCGGGGAGCTGTTTTTT
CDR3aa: CASSYRGTGELFF

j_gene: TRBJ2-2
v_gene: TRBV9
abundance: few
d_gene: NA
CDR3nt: TGTGCCACCGCCCCCCGGAGGCATTCGAACACCGGGGAGCTGTTTTTT
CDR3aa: CATAPRRHSNTGELFF

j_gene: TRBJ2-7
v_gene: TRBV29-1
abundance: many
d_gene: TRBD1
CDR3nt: TGCAGCGTGAGCGGGACAGGGTTACGCGAGCAGTACTTC
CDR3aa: CSVSGTGLREQYF

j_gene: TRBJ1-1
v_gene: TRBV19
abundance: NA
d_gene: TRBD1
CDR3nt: TGTGCCAGTAGTATTAACAGGGGGCTAGCTTTCTTT
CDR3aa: CASSINRGLAFF

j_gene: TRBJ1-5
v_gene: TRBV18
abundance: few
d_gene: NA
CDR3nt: TGTGCCAGCTCACCAGCGGGCTCGGCGTATAGCAATCAGCCCCAGCATTTT
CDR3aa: CASSPAGSAYSNQPQHF

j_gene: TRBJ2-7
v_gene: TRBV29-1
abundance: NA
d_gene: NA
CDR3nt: TGCAGCGTTGCCCAGGGAGGTTTGGGTGAGCAGTACTTC
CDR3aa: CSVAQGGLGEQYF

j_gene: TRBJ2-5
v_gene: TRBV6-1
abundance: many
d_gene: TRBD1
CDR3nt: TGTGCCAGCAGCATGCTCGGGACAGGGGTATTCCAAGAGACCCAGTACTTC
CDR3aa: CASSMLGTGVFQETQYF

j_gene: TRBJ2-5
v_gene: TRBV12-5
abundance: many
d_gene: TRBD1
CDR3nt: TGTGCTAGTGGCAACGACAGGGCACGGTGGGAGACCCAGTACTTC
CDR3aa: CASGNDRARWETQYF

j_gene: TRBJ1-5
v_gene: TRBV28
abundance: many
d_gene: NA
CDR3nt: TGTGCCAGCAGTTTTTCAGCCTCGGGCAATCAGCCCCAGCATTTT
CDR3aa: CASSFSASGNQPQHF

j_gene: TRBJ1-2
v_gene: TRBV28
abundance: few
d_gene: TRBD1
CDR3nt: TGTGCCAGCGTCAGGACAGGTATAGGCTACACCTTC
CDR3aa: CASVRTGIGYTF

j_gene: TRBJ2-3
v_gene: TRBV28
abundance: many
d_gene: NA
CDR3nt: TGTGCCAGCAGTTTTTGGGCGGTTTTAGGCACAGATACGCAGTATTTT
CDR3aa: CASSFWAVLGTDTQYF

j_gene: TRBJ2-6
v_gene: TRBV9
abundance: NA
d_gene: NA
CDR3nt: TGTGCCAGCAGCGCGAGTGACAGCGGTGCGGGGGCCAACGTCCTGACTTTC
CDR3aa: CASSASDSGAGANVLTF

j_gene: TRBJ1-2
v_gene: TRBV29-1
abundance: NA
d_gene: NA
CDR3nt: TGCAGCGCCCTTTGGTTGCCCTCTCGAGGCTACACCTTC
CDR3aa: CSALWLPSRGYTF

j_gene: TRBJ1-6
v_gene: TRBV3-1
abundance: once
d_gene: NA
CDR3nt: TGTGCCAGCAGCCAATCGGTAGCTATGTATTCACCCCTCCACTTT
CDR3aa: CASSQSVAMYSPLHF

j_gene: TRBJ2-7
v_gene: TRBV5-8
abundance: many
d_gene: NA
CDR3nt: TGTGCCAGCAGCTTGACCGGGGTTGAGGGGAGCGAGCAGTACTTC
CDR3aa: CASSLTGVEGSEQYF

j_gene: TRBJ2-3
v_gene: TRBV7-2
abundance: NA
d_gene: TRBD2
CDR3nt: TGTGCCAGCAGCCCCCGGGTAGGGGCGGGAGGCACAGATACGCAGTATTTT
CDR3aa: CASSPRVGAGGTDTQYF

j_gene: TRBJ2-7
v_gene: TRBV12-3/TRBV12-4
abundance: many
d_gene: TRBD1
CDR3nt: TGTGCCAGCAGTTTAGCCGTCCGGGACAGGGGTAGCGAGCAGTACTTC
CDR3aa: CASSLAVRDRGSEQYF

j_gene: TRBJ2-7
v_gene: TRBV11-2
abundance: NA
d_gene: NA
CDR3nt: TGTGCCAGCAGCTTAGTAGAATTGGAGCAGTACTTC
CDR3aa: CASSLVELEQYF

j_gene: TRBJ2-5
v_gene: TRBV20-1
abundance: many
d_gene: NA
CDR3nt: TGCAGTTTAACCGGAGTCCCTCCAGAGACCCAGTACTTC
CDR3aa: CSLTGVPPETQYF

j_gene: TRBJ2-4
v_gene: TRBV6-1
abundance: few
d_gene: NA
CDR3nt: TGTGCCAGCAGTTGGAGGGTACCTAGCCCCAAAAACATTCAGTACTTC
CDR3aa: CASSWRVPSPKNIQYF

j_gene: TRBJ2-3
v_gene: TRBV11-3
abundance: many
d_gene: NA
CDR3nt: TGTGCCAGCAGCCCGGGGAGGCAGAGAAGCACAGATACGCAGTATTTT
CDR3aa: CASSPGRQRSTDTQYF

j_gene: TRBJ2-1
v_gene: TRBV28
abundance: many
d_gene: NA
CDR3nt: TGTGCCAGCAGTTTCATCACACCCCCCTACAATGAGCAGTTCTTC
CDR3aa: CASSFITPPYNEQFF

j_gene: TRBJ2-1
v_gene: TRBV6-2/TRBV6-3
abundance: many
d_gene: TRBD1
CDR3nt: TGTGCCAGCCGGGACAGGGGTTTGACAAACACTTACAATGAGCAGTTCTTC
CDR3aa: CASRDRGLTNTYNEQFF

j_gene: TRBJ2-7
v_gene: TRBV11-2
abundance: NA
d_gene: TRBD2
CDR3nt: TGTGCCAGCAGCCCTACATATAGCGGGGGTTACGAGCAGTACTTC
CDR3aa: CASSPTYSGGYEQYF

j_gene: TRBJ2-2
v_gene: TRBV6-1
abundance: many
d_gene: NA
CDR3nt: TGTGCCAGCAGTGAAGTCTCGGACACCGGGGAGCTGTTTTTT
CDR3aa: CASSEVSDTGELFF

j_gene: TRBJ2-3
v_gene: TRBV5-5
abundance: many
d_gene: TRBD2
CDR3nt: TGTGCCAGCAGCCCAAGAGCTAGCGGTGTCACAGATACGCAGTATTTT
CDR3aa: CASSPRASGVTDTQYF

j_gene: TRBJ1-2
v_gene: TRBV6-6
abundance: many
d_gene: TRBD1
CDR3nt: TGTGCCAGCAGTTACGACGGACAGGGGCTGAATGGCTACACCTTC
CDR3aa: CASSYDGQGLNGYTF

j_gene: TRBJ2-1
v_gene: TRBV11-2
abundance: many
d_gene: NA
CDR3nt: TGTGCCAGCAGCTCGTTCGGGTTACCCAATGAGCAGTTCTTC
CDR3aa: CASSSFGLPNEQFF

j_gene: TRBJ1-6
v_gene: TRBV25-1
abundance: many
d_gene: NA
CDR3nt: TGTGCCAGCAGTGAATCGCCAGATAATTCACCCCTCCACTTT
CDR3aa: CASSESPDNSPLHF

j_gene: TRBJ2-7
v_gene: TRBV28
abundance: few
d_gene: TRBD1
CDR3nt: TGTGCCAGCAGTTTTGGGGGACAGGGCGGGGAGCAGTACTTC
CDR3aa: CASSFGGQGGEQYF

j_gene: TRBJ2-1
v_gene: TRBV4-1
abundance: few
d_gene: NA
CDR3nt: TGCGCCAGCAGCCTCAGCGACTCCCCGCTTAGCTCCTACAATGAGCAGTTCTTC
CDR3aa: CASSLSDSPLSSYNEQFF

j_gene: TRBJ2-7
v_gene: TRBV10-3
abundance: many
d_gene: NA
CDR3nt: TGTGCCATCCAGGCTCCTCCCTACGAGCAGTACTTC
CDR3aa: CAIQAPPYEQYF

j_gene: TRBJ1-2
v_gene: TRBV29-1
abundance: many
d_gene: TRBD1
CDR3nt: TGCAGCGTCCAGGGGGGGTATGGCTACACCTTC
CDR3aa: CSVQGGYGYTF

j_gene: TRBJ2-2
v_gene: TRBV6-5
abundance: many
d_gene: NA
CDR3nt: TGTGCCAGCAGTTACTACAGTAACACCGGGGAGCTGTTTTTT
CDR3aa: CASSYYSNTGELFF

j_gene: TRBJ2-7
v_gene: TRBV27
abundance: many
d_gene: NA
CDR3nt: TGTGCCAGCAGTTTATACTCCAGGAGACCCTACGAGCAGTACTTC
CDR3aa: CASSLYSRRPYEQYF

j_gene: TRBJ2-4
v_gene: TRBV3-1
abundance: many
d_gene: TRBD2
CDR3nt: TGTGCCAGCAGCCTTAGCACCGGGACTAGCTTGAACATTCAGTACTTC
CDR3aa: CASSLSTGTSLNIQYF

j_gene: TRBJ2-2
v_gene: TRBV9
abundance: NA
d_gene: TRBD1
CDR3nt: TGTGCCAGCAGCGTATCCCAGGGGGCGACCGGGGAGCTGTTTTTT
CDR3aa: CASSVSQGATGELFF

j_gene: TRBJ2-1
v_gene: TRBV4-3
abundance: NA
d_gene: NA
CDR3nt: TGCGCCAGCAGCCAAGATTATCTGGGGAACAATGAGCGGTTCTTC
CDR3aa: CASSQDYLGNNERFF

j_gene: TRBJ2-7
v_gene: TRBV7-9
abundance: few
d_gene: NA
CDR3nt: TGTGCCAGCAGTCGAACCGCGACCGGGACTTCCGGGGTCGAGCAGTACTTC
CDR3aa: CASSRTATGTSGVEQYF

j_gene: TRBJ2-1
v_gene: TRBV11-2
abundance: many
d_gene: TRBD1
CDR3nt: TGTGCCAGCAGCCCCGGGACAGTCAATGAGCAGTTCTTC
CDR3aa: CASSPGTVNEQFF